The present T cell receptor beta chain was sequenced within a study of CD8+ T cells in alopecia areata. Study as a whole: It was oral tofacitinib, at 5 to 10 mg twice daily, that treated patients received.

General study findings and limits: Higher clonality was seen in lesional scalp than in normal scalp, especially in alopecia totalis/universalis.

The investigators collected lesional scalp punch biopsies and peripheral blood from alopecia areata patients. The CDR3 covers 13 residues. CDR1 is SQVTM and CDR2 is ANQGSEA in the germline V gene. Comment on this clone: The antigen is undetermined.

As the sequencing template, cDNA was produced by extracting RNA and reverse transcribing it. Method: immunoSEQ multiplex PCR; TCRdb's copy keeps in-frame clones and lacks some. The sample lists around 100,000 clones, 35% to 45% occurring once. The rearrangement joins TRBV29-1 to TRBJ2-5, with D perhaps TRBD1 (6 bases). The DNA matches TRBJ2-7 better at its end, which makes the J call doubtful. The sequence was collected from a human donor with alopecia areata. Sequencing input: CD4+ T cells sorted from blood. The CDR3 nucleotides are TGCAGCGTTGAAGTGGGGGCGCTTTCCGAGCAGTACTTC. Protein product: CSVEVGALSEQYF.